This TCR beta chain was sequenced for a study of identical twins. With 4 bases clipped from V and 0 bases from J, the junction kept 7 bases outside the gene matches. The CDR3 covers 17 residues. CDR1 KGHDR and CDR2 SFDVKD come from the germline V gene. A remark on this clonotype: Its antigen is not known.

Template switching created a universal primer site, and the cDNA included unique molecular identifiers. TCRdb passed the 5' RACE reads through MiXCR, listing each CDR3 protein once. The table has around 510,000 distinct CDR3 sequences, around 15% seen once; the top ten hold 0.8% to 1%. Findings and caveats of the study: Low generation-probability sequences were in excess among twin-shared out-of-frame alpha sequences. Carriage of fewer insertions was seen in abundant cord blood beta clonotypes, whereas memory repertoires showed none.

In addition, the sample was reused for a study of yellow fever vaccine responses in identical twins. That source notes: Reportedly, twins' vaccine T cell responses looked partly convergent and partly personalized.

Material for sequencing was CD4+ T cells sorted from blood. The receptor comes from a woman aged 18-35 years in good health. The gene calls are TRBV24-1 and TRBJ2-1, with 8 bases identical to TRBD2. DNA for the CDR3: TGTGCCACCAGTGAACCCTACGGGAGGGCCTCCTACAATGAGCAGTTCTTC. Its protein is CATSEPYGRASYNEQFF.